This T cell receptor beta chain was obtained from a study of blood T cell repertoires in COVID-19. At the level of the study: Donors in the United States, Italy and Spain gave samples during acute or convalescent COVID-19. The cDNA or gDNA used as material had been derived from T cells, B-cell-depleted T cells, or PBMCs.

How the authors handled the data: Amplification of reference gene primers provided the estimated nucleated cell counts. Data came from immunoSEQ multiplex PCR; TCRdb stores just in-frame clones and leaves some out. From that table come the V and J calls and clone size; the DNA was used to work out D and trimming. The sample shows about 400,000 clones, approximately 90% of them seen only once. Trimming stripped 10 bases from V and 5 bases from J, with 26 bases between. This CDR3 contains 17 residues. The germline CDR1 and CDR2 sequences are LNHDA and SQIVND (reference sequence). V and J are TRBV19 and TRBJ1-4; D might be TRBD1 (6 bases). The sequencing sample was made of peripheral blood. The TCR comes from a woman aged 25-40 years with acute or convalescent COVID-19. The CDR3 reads CATTRRALGQGNEKLFF. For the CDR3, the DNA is TGTGCCACCACCCGGCGCGCATTGGGGCAGGGGAATGAAAAACTGTTTTTT.